A single sample is the source of the 30 T cell receptor beta chains below, sequenced in a study of blood T cell repertoires in COVID-19. Sequenced by immunoSEQ multiplex PCR; TCRdb stores in-frame clones only, minus some. The sample shows 160,000 or so clones, 83% of them seen only once. Sequenced input: peripheral blood. The receptors derive from a human donor in a cohort sampled during active COVID-19.

The V call is TRBV4-1, the J call TRBJ2-7; D possibly corresponds to TRBD2 (5 bases). The CDR3 runs 14 residues. V was trimmed by 5 bases and J by 1 base, leaving 12 bases between them. CDR1 is MGHRA, CDR2 YSYEKL, per germline. CDR3 bases: TGCGCCAGCAGCGCCGAGGAGGTTTCCTACGAGCAGTACTTC. Translated: CASSAEEVSYEQYF.

CDR3 residues: CASSLWSADKMGKLFF. The CDR3 nucleotides read TGTGCCAGCAGTTTATGGTCGGCGGACAAAATGGGAAAACTGTTTTTT. The rearrangement uses TRBV27 and TRBJ1-4, with D tentatively TRBD1 (5 bases). Germline V gene lookup returns CDR1 MNHEY and CDR2 SMNVEV (reference sequence). Trimming took 1 base from V and 10 from J, leaving 19 bases between them. The CDR3 has 16 amino acids.

V is TRBV3-1 (or the pseudogene TRBV3-2) and J is TRBJ2-1; TRBD1 matches 10 bases. The CDR3 has 15 residues. V lost 1 base and J lost 7; bases outside the gene matches: 4. Germline assignment: CDR1 LGHDT and CDR2 YNNKEL (reference sequence). The CDR3 here is CASSQGQGAVNEQFF. The CDR3 coding sequence is TGTGCCAGCAGCCAAGGACAGGGGGCTGTAAATGAGCAGTTCTTC.

This chain joins TRBV11-1 and TRBJ2-5; D is unresolved. V lost 7 bases and J lost 5, with 11 bases in between. The CDR3 sequence is 12 residues long. In germline, CDR1 is SGHAT, CDR2 FQDESV (reference sequence). Here the CDR3 DNA reads TGTGCCAGCACCCGACCCGGGGAGACCCAGTACTTC. Its protein is CASTRPGETQYF.

This clone was picked up a small number of times. V and J are TRBV2 and TRBJ1-1; tentatively, D is TRBD1 (5 bases). From germline, CDR1 is SNHLY and CDR2 FYNNEI. This CDR3 is built from 14 residues. Trimming shortened V by 6 bases and J by 0 bases, and 11 bases separated the two germline ends. CDR3 nucleotides: TGTGCCAGCAGGGCAGACAGCATGAACACTGAAGCTTTCTTT. As protein: CASRADSMNTEAFF.

The gene calls are TRBV12-3 or TRBV12-4 and TRBJ2-7; 7 bases align to TRBD1. J was trimmed by 5 bases and V by 7 bases; bases with no gene match: 5. This CDR3 comprises 12 residues. The CDR3 here is CASTLTGNEQYF. CDR3 nucleotides: TGTGCCAGCACTCTGACAGGGAACGAGCAGTACTTC.

The chain has TRBV6-5 and TRBJ1-2, with D perhaps TRBD1 (6 bases). Germline CDR1 is MNHEY and CDR2 is SVGAGI. Trimming removed 7 bases at V and 2 bases at J, with 14 bases between. The CDR3 runs to 14 residues. CDR3 region: CASKVLDRNYGYTF. CDR3 nucleotide sequence: TGTGCCAGCAAAGTCCTCGACAGGAACTATGGCTACACCTTC.

This chain links TRBV25-1 with TRBJ1-4, with a weak D call TRBD1 (5 bases). Trimming removed 3 bases at V and 4 bases at J, with 12 bases between. CDR3 size: 15 residues. In germline, CDR1 is MGHDK, CDR2 SYGVNS. The DNA of the CDR3 is TGTGCCAGCAGTGAGTCGTCGGGGGGTAATGAAAAACTGTTTTTT. This sequence encodes CASSESSGGNEKLFF. Filled out from reference TRBV25-1 and TRBJ1-4, the complete variable domain reads EADIYQTPRYLVIGTGKKITLECSQTMGHDKMYWYQQDPGMELHLIHYSYGVNSTEKGDLSSESTVSRIRTEHFPLTLESARPSHTSQYLCASSESSGGNEKLFFGSGTQLSVL.

The gene calls are TRBV7-2 and TRBJ2-5; 9 nucleotides align to TRBD2. This CDR3 contains 16 residues. Germline loops: CDR1 SGHTA, CDR2 FQGNSA. Unmatched junction bases numbered 9, after V lost 5 bases and J lost 2 bases. The DNA for the CDR3 is TGTGCCAGCAGCCAGGGGACTAGCTTGTGGCAAGAGACCCAGTACTTC. It is translated as CASSQGTSLWQETQYF.

The chain joins TRBV10-3 to TRBJ1-2, with 8 bases matching TRBD1. V dropped 7 bases and J dropped 4; count of bases not matched to a gene: 8. The CDR3 has 14 residues. Germline V CDR1 and CDR2: ENHRY, SYGVKD. CDR3 sequence reads: CAITQGALSYGYTF. The CDR3, as DNA: TGTGCCATCACCCAGGGGGCGCTCAGCTATGGCTACACCTTC.

The gene calls are TRBV21-1 and TRBJ2-1; TRBD1 was called by the table and not checked on the DNA. TRBV21-1 is shown as a pseudogene. The CDR3 length is 18 residues. The CDR3 loop is CASSKAHRGFYSYNEQFF. In nucleotides, the CDR3 is TGTGCCAGCAGCAAAGCCCACAGGGGCTTTTACTCCTACAATGAGCAGTTCTTC.

The chain employs TRBV3-1 (or the pseudogene TRBV3-2) and TRBJ1-2, with D tentatively TRBD1 (6 bases). The V end lost 3 bases, the J end lost 4 bases, and 18 bases lay between the germline ends. This CDR3 spans 16 amino acids. Germline V lookup: CDR1 LGHDT, CDR2 YNNKEL (reference sequence). The CDR3 sequence: CASSHSRTVSPYGYTF. CDR3 nucleotides: TGTGCCAGCAGCCATAGCCGGACAGTTTCACCCTATGGCTACACCTTC.

This rearrangement joins TRBV28 to TRBJ1-2; TRBD1 matches 8 bases. This CDR3 has 13 amino acids. Germline-derived CDR1 and CDR2 are MDHEN and SYDVKM. The V gene end was trimmed by 2 bases and the J gene end by 7 bases; junction bases not matched to a gene: 3. The CDR3: CASSLTGGIGYTF. The CDR3 DNA sequence: TGTGCCAGCAGTTTAACAGGGGGAATTGGCTACACCTTC.

The chain joins TRBV28 to TRBJ1-1; no clear D gene. V was shortened by 6 bases and J by 0 bases, with 8 bases between the two germline ends. Germline CDR1 and CDR2: MDHEN and SYDVKM. The length of the CDR3 is 13 residues. DNA for the CDR3: TGTGCCAGCAGCTTCAGGTTGAACACTGAAGCTTTCTTT. This encodes CASSFRLNTEAFF.

CDR3: CARGGRKTNEKLFF. CDR3 DNA sequence: TGTGCCAGGGGGGGACGAAAAACTAATGAAAAACTGTTTTTT. This chain joins TRBV9 and TRBJ1-4; a weak D match, TRBD1 (5 bases). This CDR3 has 14 residues. The V gene lost 8 bases and the J gene lost 1 base, with 12 bases spanning the gap. Germline-derived CDR1 and CDR2 are SGDLS and YYNGEE.

The sample holds one count of this clone. The chain is built from TRBV9 and TRBJ2-1; 10 nucleotides align to TRBD2. CDR3 size: 16 residues. Germline V gene lookup returns CDR1 SGDLS and CDR2 YYNGEE. With 0 bases clipped from V and 9 bases from J, the junction kept 9 bases outside the gene matches. The CDR3 region has the DNA TGTGCCAGCAGCGTAGGACAAGCGGGAGGGCCGGTTGAGCAGTTCTTC. Residues: CASSVGQAGGPVEQFF.

V gene TRBV5-1 combines with J gene TRBJ2-1; 11 bases agree with TRBD2. The V gene's germline CDR1 is SGHRS and CDR2 YFSETQ. V shed 4 bases, J shed 2 bases, and the junction held 2 bases outside the gene matches. This CDR3 comprises 15 residues. The CDR3 is CASSATSGTYNEQFF. The CDR3 region has the DNA TGCGCCAGCAGCGCGACTAGCGGGACCTACAATGAGCAGTTCTTC.

The chain employs TRBV6-4 and TRBJ2-6; 10 positions match TRBD1. V lost 5 bases to trimming and J lost 2 bases; unmatched junction nucleotides: 3. The CDR3 loop spans 16 amino acids. Per the germline V gene, CDR1 is MRHNA and CDR2 is SNTAGT. The CDR3 region has the DNA TGTGCCAGCAGTTTGACAGGGGGCGCTGGGGCCAACGTCCTGACTTTC. Translated, it gives CASSLTGGAGANVLTF.

The rearrangement uses TRBV4-3 and TRBJ1-3; no clear D. The CDR3 spans 15 residues. V was trimmed by 0 bases and J by 1 base, leaving 7 bases between them. Germline values: CDR1 LGHNA, CDR2 YSLEER. The CDR3 protein is CASSQDAGSGNTIYF. The CDR3 nucleotides are TGCGCCAGCAGCCAAGATGCCGGGTCTGGAAACACCATATATTTT.

This clone was detected only once. The V call is TRBV7-8, the J call TRBJ1-6; 10 bases agree with TRBD1. V lost 0 bases, J lost 9 bases, and 2 bases stayed unmatched. This CDR3 is 15 amino acids long. The germline CDR1 and CDR2 sequences are SGHVS and FQNEAQ. The CDR3 sequence: CASSLAGQGSSPLHF. CDR3 in DNA: TGTGCCAGCAGCTTAGCGGGACAGGGGAGTTCACCCCTCCACTTT.

The genes are TRBV7-2 and TRBJ1-2; maybe TRBD1 (5 bases). Germline CDR1 SGHTA, CDR2 FQGNSA. V lost 5 bases and J 8 bases, leaving 18 bases between the germline ends. This CDR3 has 14 residues. CDR3 nucleotide sequence: TGTGCCAGCAGCCGCATTGGGACGGAGGGAGGCTACACCTTC. This gives the protein CASSRIGTEGGYTF.

The chain couples TRBV28 to TRBJ2-7; TRBD1 aligns across 10 bases. The CDR3 is 14 amino acids. The ends lost 5 bases at V and 3 bases at J; junction bases unmatched: 4. CDR1 and CDR2 (germline): MDHEN, SYDVKM. Here the CDR3 reads CASSTRTGGYEQYF. CDR3 nucleotide sequence: TGTGCCAGCAGTACCAGGACAGGGGGCTACGAGCAGTACTTC.

The genes are TRBV19 and TRBJ1-6, with D maybe TRBD1 (6 bases). The CDR3 sequence is 14 residues long. Germline V gene data show CDR1 as LNHDA and CDR2 as SQIVND (reference sequence). V was shortened by 10 bases and J by 7 bases, with 17 bases between the two germline ends. CDR3 in DNA: TGTGCCACCTCCCGGGACACGGAGAATTCACCCCTCCACTTT. Its protein is CATSRDTENSPLHF.

This chain joins TRBV2 and TRBJ1-4; weak D call: TRBD1 (6 bases). Deletions cut 3 bases from V and 7 bases from J, with 9 bases between. The CDR3 extends over 13 amino acids. Looked up from germline, CDR1 is SNHLY and CDR2 is FYNNEI. DNA for the CDR3: TGTGCCAGCAGTGACAGGGGCGCTGAAAAACTGTTTTTT. This translates into CASSDRGAEKLFF.

The rearrangement links TRBV5-6 to TRBJ1-1; maybe TRBD1 (5 bases). Trimming stripped 4 bases from V and 6 bases from J, with 13 bases between. The CDR3 is 13 amino acids. Germline CDR1 reads SGHDT; CDR2 reads YYEEEE. The CDR3 region has the DNA TGTGCCAGCAGCCTCGACAGAGCTTCTGAAGCTTTCTTT. Its translation is CASSLDRASEAFF.

The rearrangement uses TRBV10-3 and TRBJ2-4; D is undetermined. V lost 3 bases and J 6 bases, leaving 12 bases between the germline ends. Germline-derived CDR1 and CDR2 are ENHRY and SYGVKD. The CDR3 runs 14 residues. CDR3 sequence (DNA): TGTGCCATCAGTGAAGGCGAGAGAGGAAACATTCAGTACTTC. Amino acid sequence: CAISEGERGNIQYF.

This chain connects TRBV19 to TRBJ1-1; D ambiguous. Trimming removed 3 bases at V and 4 bases at J, with 12 bases between. The CDR3 has 14 residues. Germline CDR1 and CDR2: LNHDA and SQIVND (reference sequence). The CDR3 loop reads CASSIGQATTEAFF. In DNA form, the CDR3 reads TGTGCCAGTAGTATTGGGCAGGCGACCACTGAAGCTTTCTTT.

V gene TRBV5-4 combines with J gene TRBJ2-1, with 11 bases that match TRBD1. The V gene end was trimmed by 2 bases and the J gene end by 7 bases; junction bases not matched to a gene: 2. The CDR3 runs to 14 residues. The germline V gene encodes CDR1 SGHNT and CDR2 YYREEE (reference sequence). CDR3 sequence: CASSFGTGGNEQFF. CDR3 nucleotides: TGTGCCAGCAGCTTTGGGACAGGGGGGAATGAGCAGTTCTTC.

The rearrangement links TRBV5-4 to TRBJ2-7, with 7 bases lining up with TRBD1. Germline CDR1 and CDR2: SGHNT and YYREEE (reference sequence). This CDR3 is built from 15 residues. V trimming: 0 bases; J trimming: 0 bases; junction bases outside the gene matches: 3. The CDR3 region is CASSLGGTASYEQYF. The CDR3 DNA reads TGTGCCAGCAGCTTGGGGGGGACAGCCTCCTACGAGCAGTACTTC.

The chain uses TRBV27 and TRBJ2-5; 8 bases agree with TRBD1. The germline V gene has CDR1 MNHEY and CDR2 SMNVEV (reference sequence). Trimming took 3 bases from V and 3 from J; bases not matched to a gene: 3. The CDR3 extends over 14 amino acids. For the CDR3, the DNA is TGTGCCAGCAGTTTTGGACAGGGTAAAGAGACCCAGTACTTC. It specifies CASSFGQGKETQYF.